A single sample is the source of the 5 T cell receptor beta chains below, sequenced in a study of OX40 agonist ivuxolimab in advanced cancers. Repertoires were generated with immunoSEQ multiplex PCR, while TCRdb's copy carries only in-frame clones and drops some. Of some 76,000 clones listed, about 93% are singletons. The sequencing used CD4+ or CD8+ T cells sorted from blood, collected in a trial of the OX40 agonist ivuxolimab. Receptor source: an adult with an advanced solid tumor such as melanoma, head and neck, liver or kidney cancer.

The chain employs TRBV6-6 and TRBJ1-5; maybe TRBD1 (6 bases). Germline V gives CDR1 MNHNY, CDR2 SVGAGI (reference sequence). Trimming took 8 bases from V and 4 from J, leaving 15 bases between them. The CDR3 extends over 14 amino acids. DNA for the CDR3: TGTGCCAGCGGTGGTTGGGGGGCTAATCAGCCCCAGCATTTT. Protein: CASGGWGANQPQHF.

The chain combines TRBV30 with TRBJ2-3, with D possibly being TRBD1 (5 bases). The germline gives CDR1 GTSNPN, CDR2 SVGIG (reference sequence). CDR3 length: 14 residues. Trimming pared 2 bases from V and 3 bases from J, leaving 12 bases between. The CDR3 DNA reads as TGTGCCTGGAGTCCAGGGTTGGGAACAGATACGCAGTATTTT. Its protein product is CAWSPGLGTDTQYF.

This clone was seen a single time. Other DNA sequences in this specimen translate into the identical CDR3. The chain recombines TRBV9 with TRBJ1-5, with D unresolved. V was clipped by 1 base and J by 1 base, with 3 bases between them. The CDR3 contains 13 residues. CDR1 and CDR2 (germline): SGDLS, YYNGEE. This CDR3 is CASSVSSNQPQHF. CDR3 bases: TGTGCCAGCAGCGTATCCAGCAATCAGCCCCAGCATTTT.

The chain links TRBV5-1 to TRBJ2-3; D is unresolved. CDR1 and CDR2 from the germline V gene are SGHRS and YFSETQ. The CDR3 spans 11 residues. Trimming shortened V by 8 bases and J by 4 bases, and 8 bases separated the two germline ends. The CDR3 here is CASSSSDTQYF. As DNA, the CDR3 is TGCGCCAGTTCATCCTCAGATACGCAGTATTTT.

This chain links TRBV27 with TRBJ2-7; D may be TRBD1 or TRBD2 (5 bases each). The CDR3 contains 13 residues. CDR1 MNHEY and CDR2 SMNVEV come from the germline V gene (reference sequence). Trimming pared 5 bases from V and 6 bases from J, leaving 14 bases between. The CDR3 nucleotides are TGTGCCAGCAGTCCCGCCGGGGCGCGCGAGCAGTACTTC. It codes for CASSPAGAREQYF.